A single sample is the source of the 19 T cell receptor beta chains below, sequenced in a study of a mutant IDH1 vaccine in newly diagnosed glioma. Stated time point: week 11, during vaccination. A single vaccine dose contained 300 ug of mutant IDH1 20-mer peptide, and topical imiquimod was used with it. Here immunoSEQ multiplex PCR was the method, and the copy in TCRdb shows in-frame clones only, minus some. The sample records tens of thousands of clones, around 80% being singletons. These receptors lack a known antigen. The input for sequencing was PBMCs, taken from a glioma patient whose treatment included an IDH1 peptide vaccine. The receptors here all came from a man between 45 and 60 years old with glioma.

V and J are TRBV9 and TRBJ2-1; 10 nucleotides match TRBD2. From germline, CDR1 is SGDLS and CDR2 YYNGEE. Losses at the gene ends were 4 bases for V and 7 bases for J; bases not matched to a gene: 11. The CDR3 consists of 16 residues. In DNA, the CDR3 is TGTGCCAGCAGCCCTCGGGGTAGCGGGGGGTGGAATGAGCAGTTCTTC. It encodes CASSPRGSGGWNEQFF.

The chain uses TRBV6-1 and TRBJ1-4; D uncertain. Trimming removed 3 bases from V and 5 bases from J, with 10 bases in between. The CDR3 is 14 amino acids. Germline CDR1 reads MNHNS; CDR2 reads SASEGT. The chain's CDR3 is CASSESRSNEKLFF. CDR3 sequence (DNA): TGTGCCAGCAGTGAGTCCAGATCAAATGAAAAACTGTTTTTT.

This clone was seen a single time. The J gene is TRBJ2-7, the V gene TRBV11-3; D is tentatively TRBD1 or TRBD2 (5 bases each). Germline V lookup: CDR1 SGHNT, CDR2 YENEEA. Trimming removed 4 bases from V and 5 bases from J, with 18 bases in between. This CDR3 region has 15 residues. CDR3 in DNA: TGTGCCAGCAGCTCGTCCCGGGGCCAATTGGACGAGCAGTACTTC. Translating gives CASSSSRGQLDEQYF.

The CDR3 DNA reads as TGCGCCAGCAGCTTGGGTGACGGTAAGGATACGCAGTATTTT. As protein: CASSLGDGKDTQYF. The chain joins TRBV5-1 to TRBJ2-3; D is undetermined. The ends were cut back, 0 bases at V and 6 bases at J, with 11 bases in the middle. CDR1 and CDR2 from the germline V gene are SGHRS and YFSETQ. The CDR3 extends over 14 amino acids.

This clone was counted a few times. Germline and junction disagree at one end, which may indicate a read error. The genes are TRBV29-1 and TRBJ1-1; weak D call: TRBD1 (6 bases). The CDR3 is 14 amino acids. CDR1 is SQVTM and CDR2 is ANQGSEA in the germline V gene. Here the CDR3 DNA reads TGCAGCGTGGAAGGACAGTTTGCCGGGACTGAAGCTTTCTTT. The encoded protein is CSVEGQFAGTEAFF. The entire variable domain, with the rest obtained from reference TRBV29-1 and TRBJ1-1, is as follows: SAVISQKPSRDICQRGTSLTIQCQVDSQVTMMFWYRQQPGQSLTLIATANQGSEATYESGFVIDKFPISRPNLTFSTLTVSNMSPEDSSIYLCSVEGQFAGTEAFFGQGTRLTVV.

The chain couples TRBV6-6 to TRBJ2-1, with D tentatively TRBD1 (5 bases). V lost 5 bases, J lost 9 bases, and 14 bases lay in between. The germline gives CDR1 MNHNY, CDR2 SVGAGI (reference sequence). This CDR3 spans 13 amino acids. The CDR3 sequence is CASSLREKGEQFF. In DNA form, the CDR3 reads TGTGCCAGCAGTCTCAGGGAAAAGGGTGAGCAGTTCTTC.

The rearrangement uses TRBV18 and TRBJ2-7; no reliable D call. This CDR3 is built from 12 residues. V was shortened by 2 bases and J by 7 bases, with 9 bases between the two germline ends. Germline loops: CDR1 KGHSH, CDR2 LQKENI. CDR3 DNA sequence: TGTGCCAGCTCACCAGAACAAACAGAGCAGTACTTC. Translating it yields CASSPEQTEQYF.

The chain is built from TRBV10-3 and TRBJ1-3; possible D gene TRBD1, 5 bases. Germline values: CDR1 ENHRY, CDR2 SYGVKD. V dropped 0 bases and J dropped 0 bases, with 12 bases sitting between them. This CDR3 region has 17 residues. The CDR3 sequence is CAISESRDSFSGNTIYF. CDR3 bases: TGTGCCATCAGTGAGTCTAGAGACAGCTTCTCTGGAAACACCATATATTTT.

The chain uses TRBV27 and TRBJ1-1, with D perhaps TRBD1 (5 bases). The CDR3 runs 14 residues. Trimming took 3 bases from V and 7 from J, leaving 15 bases between them. CDR1 MNHEY and CDR2 SMNVEV come from the germline V gene (reference sequence). This CDR3 is CASSFPGRRSEAFF. Here the CDR3 DNA reads TGTGCCAGCAGTTTTCCGGGACGGAGGAGTGAAGCTTTCTTT.

The rearrangement joins TRBV15 to TRBJ2-7; D is ambiguous. CDR3 length: 13 residues. CDR1 is LNHNV and CDR2 is YYDKDF in the germline V gene (reference sequence). V lost 0 bases and J 5 bases, leaving 8 bases between the germline ends. The CDR3: CATSRDRANEQYF. Written as DNA, the CDR3 is TGTGCCACCAGCAGAGATCGCGCAAACGAGCAGTACTTC. The variable domain in full, with the rest retrieved from reference TRBV15 and TRBJ2-7, is DAMVIQNPRYQVTQFGKPVTLSCSQTLNHNVMYWYQQKSSQAPKLLFHYYDKDFNNEADTPDNFQSRRPNTSFCFLDIRSPGLGDTAMYLCATSRDRANEQYFGPGTRLTVT.

This clone has just one count. The genes are TRBV2 and TRBJ2-1; 9 bases agree with TRBD1. The length of the CDR3 is 15 residues. V gave up 3 bases and J gave up 7 bases; unmatched junction bases: 7. Germline V CDR1 and CDR2: SNHLY, FYNNEI. DNA for the CDR3: TGTGCCAGCAGTGAGGTGGGACAGGGTATTAATGAGCAGTTCTTC. Protein sequence: CASSEVGQGINEQFF.

The chain joins TRBV10-3 to TRBJ2-2, with 8 bases matching TRBD2. Germline trimming cut 11 bases from V and 7 bases from J; bases unmatched to any gene: 12. CDR3 length equals 14 residues. Germline lookup yields CDR1 ENHRY and CDR2 SYGVKD. In DNA, the CDR3 is TGTGCCCTCCGAGAGCGGGAGTTGGACGGGGAGCTGTTTTTT. This gives the protein CALRERELDGELFF.

The genes are TRBV13 and TRBJ2-7; 7 bases align to TRBD2. Germline V gene data show CDR1 as PRHDT and CDR2 as FYEKMQ (reference sequence). The CDR3 extends over 16 amino acids. V shed 5 bases, J shed 0 bases, and the junction held 10 bases outside the gene matches. The CDR3 bases are TGTGCCAGCAGCAGAGCTAGCGGTCAGAGCTCCTACGAGCAGTACTTC. Amino acids: CASSRASGQSSYEQYF.

This sequence joins TRBV30 and TRBJ2-5; 7 bases map to TRBD2. The CDR3 covers 12 residues. Germline loops: CDR1 GTSNPN, CDR2 SVGIG (reference sequence). J gave up 5 bases and V 7 bases, and 7 bases lay outside the gene matches. The CDR3 sequence is CAFTHGGETQYF. The DNA for the CDR3 is TGTGCCTTCACGCACGGGGGGGAGACCCAGTACTTC.

The genes are TRBV6-5 and TRBJ1-1; D unclear. This CDR3 has 13 residues. Germline assignment: CDR1 MNHEY and CDR2 SVGAGI. V was pared by 4 bases and J by 1 base, with 7 bases between. The CDR3 spells CASSSPANTEAFF. As DNA, the CDR3 is TGTGCCAGCAGTTCGCCCGCGAACACTGAAGCTTTCTTT.

The chain joins TRBV5-1 to TRBJ2-5; TRBD1 matches 7 bases. CDR1 is SGHRS and CDR2 is YFSETQ in the germline V gene. V lost 1 base, J lost 4 bases, and 4 bases stayed unmatched. The CDR3 has 14 residues. Here the CDR3 DNA reads TGCGCCAGCAGCTTGCGGGACAGCGGAGAGACCCAGTACTTC. This translates into CASSLRDSGETQYF. The full variable domain, rest sourced from reference TRBV5-1 and TRBJ2-5, is KAGVTQTPRYLIKTRGQQVTLSCSPISGHRSVSWYQQTPGQGLQFLFEYFSETQRNKGNFPGRFSGRQFSNSRSEMNVSTLELGDSALYLCASSLRDSGETQYFGPGTRLLVL.

The chain employs TRBV2 and TRBJ2-1, with 7 bases aligning to TRBD1. Trimming at V came to 4 bases and at J to 8 bases, leaving 5 bases not matched to a gene. This CDR3 is 13 amino acids long. The germline gives CDR1 SNHLY, CDR2 FYNNEI. CDR3 in DNA: TGTGCCAGCAGTGTGACAGGGTGGGATGAGCAGTTCTTC. This sequence encodes CASSVTGWDEQFF.

The sample holds a few counts of this clone. The V gene is TRBV27, the J gene TRBJ2-6, with 10 bases that match TRBD1. The CDR3 has 18 residues. J lost 1 base, V lost 6 bases, and 9 bases had no gene match. CDR1 and CDR2 from the germline V gene are MNHEY and SMNVEV (reference sequence). CDR3 in amino acids: CASRHDRGLWSGANVLTF. The CDR3 DNA follows: TGTGCCAGCAGGCATGACAGGGGGCTATGGTCTGGGGCCAACGTCCTGACTTTC.

The chain is built from TRBV2 and TRBJ1-5, with 9 positions matching TRBD1. The CDR3 runs to 14 residues. The germline V gene has CDR1 SNHLY and CDR2 FYNNEI. The V segment lost 6 bases and the J segment 3 bases; nucleotides outside the gene matches: 3. The DNA of the CDR3 is TGTGCCAGCAGCGGACAGGGGACCAATCAGCCCCAGCATTTT. It is translated as CASSGQGTNQPQHF.